This T cell receptor beta chain was retrieved from a study of memory CD4+ T cells and cytomegalovirus serostatus. Study-wide results and limits: The CMV-associated TCR signature appears largely within the CD4+ memory repertoire.

Germline loops: CDR1 KGHSH, CDR2 LQKENI. This CDR3 comprises 13 residues. V was clipped by 3 bases and J by 1 base, with 6 bases between them. The sort gate was single viable CD3+CD4+CD8-CD45RO+ cells for memory CD4+ T cells. Concerning this clone itself: Its antigen is undetermined. In the same sample, other DNA sequences code for this CDR3.

TCRdb's table, derived via immunoSEQ multiplex PCR, lists solely in-frame clones and lacks some. The table shows over 65,000 clones, with more than 75% occurring only once. This chain joins TRBV18 and TRBJ1-1, with D hard to call. The sample taken for sequencing was memory CD4+ T cells from blood. This TCR came from an adult in good health and CMV-seropositive. In DNA form, the CDR3 reads TGTGCCAGCTCACCCCAAGGGAACACTGAAGCTTTCTTT. Its protein is CASSPQGNTEAFF.